Sequencing of this T cell receptor beta chain was carried out in a study of OX40 agonist ivuxolimab in advanced cancers. Germline-derived CDR1 and CDR2 are SGHNT and YYREEE (reference sequence). The V end lost 4 bases, the J end lost 7 bases, and 8 bases lay between the germline ends. The CDR3 spans 11 residues. The repertoire was sequenced with immunoSEQ multiplex PCR; TCRdb's copy has only in-frame clones and lacks some. The table lists 35,000 to 40,000 clones, 82% of them singletons. The material was CD4+ or CD8+ T cells sorted from blood, obtained in a trial of the OX40 agonist ivuxolimab. This TCR was sampled from an adult with an advanced solid tumor such as melanoma, head and neck, liver or kidney cancer. J is TRBJ1-2 and V is TRBV5-4, with TRBD1 as a possible D gene (6 bases). The CDR3 loop reads CASSLGAGYTF. The CDR3, as DNA: TGTGCCAGCAGCCTGGGGGCTGGCTACACCTTC.